This T cell receptor beta chain was sequenced during a study of cytomegalovirus exposure and HLA in healthy donors. Study-wide results and caveats: The study flagged 150 to 200 TCR beta chains as cytomegalovirus-associated.

About this clone itself: Its antigen is still unknown.

Here immunoSEQ multiplex PCR was the method, and the copy in TCRdb shows in-frame clones only, minus some. The repertoire holds about 250,000 clones, roughly 90% seen once, with around 12% in the top ten. The sequencing input was PBMCs. The clonotype comes from a man aged 18 to 29 in good health and CMV-seropositive.

In DNA form, the CDR3 reads TGTGCCAGCAGCTTGGGACTAGCGGGACGCGATACGCAGTATTTT. Translated: CASSLGLAGRDTQYF. The chain carries TRBV7-2 and TRBJ2-3, with TRBD2 identical over 13 bases. Trimming at V came to 3 bases and at J to 6 bases, leaving 3 bases not matched to a gene. The CDR3 length is 15 residues. The germline CDR1 and CDR2 sequences are SGHTA and FQGNSA.